The present entry profiles one T cell receptor (beta chain) with its context. The antigen remains undetermined. These data are taken from a study of cytomegalovirus exposure and HLA in healthy donors. On the study more broadly: In terms of ancestry, the Caucasian-associated cluster contained 75% to 90% of the roughly 400 genotyped donors.

Samples came from healthy bone marrow donors. Findings and limits, study-wide: Clonal expansion was found to be greater in HLA-associated TCR beta chains than in equally common others in a later analysis. The study carried out a later analysis of TCR beta sequences. It associated approximately 15,000 of them with specific HLA alleles at a false discovery rate of 0.05.

The study ran its PCR with 60 Vbeta and 13 Jbeta primers. TCRdb's copy holds only in-frame clones and misses some; the assay was immunoSEQ multiplex PCR. Counted here are 85,000 to 100,000 clones, 70% to 80% occurring once; the ten biggest clones make up over 2.5%. The receptor was derived from a male donor in good health and CMV-seropositive. The sample comprised PBMCs.

The CDR3 nucleotides are TGTGCCAGCAGTTTGGACAGGGGGCGTGTCGAGCAGTACTTC. It yields the protein CASSLDRGRVEQYF. The V and J genes are TRBV27 and TRBJ2-7; 11 bases fit TRBD1. CDR1 MNHEY and CDR2 SMNVEV come from the germline V gene (reference sequence). Trimming took 3 bases from V and 6 from J; bases not matched to a gene: 4. This CDR3 region has 14 residues.